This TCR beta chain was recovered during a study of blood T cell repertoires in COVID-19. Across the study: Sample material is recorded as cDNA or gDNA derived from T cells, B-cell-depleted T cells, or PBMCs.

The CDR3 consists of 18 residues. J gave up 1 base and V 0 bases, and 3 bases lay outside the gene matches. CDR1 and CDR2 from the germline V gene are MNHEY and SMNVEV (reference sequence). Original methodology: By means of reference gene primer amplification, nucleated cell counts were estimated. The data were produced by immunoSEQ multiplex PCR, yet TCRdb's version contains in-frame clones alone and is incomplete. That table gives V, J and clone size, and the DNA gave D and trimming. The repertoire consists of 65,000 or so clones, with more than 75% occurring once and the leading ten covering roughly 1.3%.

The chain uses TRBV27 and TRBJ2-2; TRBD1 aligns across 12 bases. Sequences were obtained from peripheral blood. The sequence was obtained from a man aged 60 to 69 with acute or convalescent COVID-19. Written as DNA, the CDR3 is TGTGCCAGCAGTTTATCGGGACAGGGGGCCAGGAACACCGGGGAGCTGTTTTTT. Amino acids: CASSLSGQGARNTGELFF.